The 19 T cell receptor beta chains reported below all come from one sample, sequenced in a study of blood T cell repertoires in COVID-19. Repertoires were generated with immunoSEQ multiplex PCR, while TCRdb's copy carries only in-frame clones and drops some. The table lists under 300,000 clones, just over 85% of them singletons. The sample taken for sequencing was peripheral blood. The receptors were sampled from a woman aged 25 to 39 with active or convalescent COVID-19.

The chain employs TRBV19 and TRBJ1-2; maybe TRBD1 (5 bases). This CDR3 region has 15 residues. With 0 bases removed from V and 4 bases from J, the gap between germline ends came to 12 bases. Germline CDR1 and CDR2: LNHDA and SQIVND (reference sequence). The CDR3 protein is CASSIDTGFGYGYTF. CDR3 sequence (DNA): TGTGCCAGTAGTATAGATACAGGCTTCGGCTATGGCTACACCTTC.

The gene calls are TRBV3-1 (or the pseudogene TRBV3-2) and TRBJ2-2; TRBD2 matches 7 bases. Unmatched junction bases numbered 5, after V lost 0 bases and J lost 7 bases. This CDR3 comprises 15 residues. In germline, CDR1 is LGHDT, CDR2 YNNKEL (reference sequence). The CDR3 bases are TGTGCCAGCAGCCAAGAGCCAGCGGGGTACGGGGAGCTGTTTTTT. Residues: CASSQEPAGYGELFF.

The chain carries TRBV5-1 and TRBJ2-3; 10 bases map to TRBD2. The CDR3 spans 14 residues. Germline V gene lookup returns CDR1 SGHRS and CDR2 YFSETQ. The trim removed 7 bases at V and 4 bases at J, leaving 6 bases unmatched. CDR3 DNA sequence: TGCGCCAGCGCCTGGGGACTAGCGTCAGATACGCAGTATTTT. Its protein is CASAWGLASDTQYF. Full variable domain (outside the CDR3, taken from reference TRBV5-1 and TRBJ2-3): KAGVTQTPRYLIKTRGQQVTLSCSPISGHRSVSWYQQTPGQGLQFLFEYFSETQRNKGNFPGRFSGRQFSNSRSEMNVSTLELGDSALYLCASAWGLASDTQYFGPGTRLTVL.

The V call is TRBV2, the J call TRBJ1-5; the match to TRBD1 covers 7 bases. V shed 6 bases and J 0 bases; nucleotides not matched to a gene: 2. Germline V gives CDR1 SNHLY, CDR2 FYNNEI. This CDR3 comprises 14 residues. CDR3 protein: CASRRGRSNQPQHF. The CDR3 coding sequence is TGTGCCAGCAGGAGGGGGCGTAGCAATCAGCCCCAGCATTTT.

This chain uses TRBV14 with TRBJ1-4; 10 bases map to TRBD1. The junction had 2 bases not matched to a gene; V was cut back by 4 bases and J by 6 bases. Germline-derived CDR1 and CDR2 are SGHDN and FVKESK. This CDR3 is 14 amino acids long. CDR3 residues: CASSLTGGYEKLFF. Here the CDR3 DNA reads TGTGCCAGCAGCCTGACAGGGGGCTATGAAAAACTGTTTTTT. Complete variable domain (other parts from reference TRBV14 and TRBJ1-4): EAGVTQFPSHSVIEKGQTVTLRCDPISGHDNLYWYRRVMGKEIKFLLHFVKESKQDESGMPNNRFLAERTGGTYSTLKVQPAELEDSGVYFCASSLTGGYEKLFFGSGTQLSVL.

To note about this clone: This sample also contains other DNA sequences that code for the same CDR3. The genes are TRBV30 and TRBJ2-2; D perhaps matches TRBD1 (6 bases). V lost 0 bases and J 6 bases, leaving 8 bases between the germline ends. CDR1 is GTSNPN, CDR2 SVGIG, per germline (reference sequence). This CDR3 is built from 13 residues. The CDR3 DNA reads as TGTGCCTGGAGTGTAGGGGGTCCCGGGGAGCTGTTTTTT. Protein product: CAWSVGGPGELFF.

The gene calls are TRBV12-3 or TRBV12-4 and TRBJ1-5, with D unresolved. V lost 6 bases and J 1 base, leaving 7 bases between the germline ends. The CDR3 is 13 amino acids. CDR3: CASSRESNQPQHF. The CDR3 coding sequence is TGTGCCAGCAGCCGGGAGAGCAATCAGCCCCAGCATTTT.

This clone has a handful of counts. The rearrangement joins TRBV30 to TRBJ1-2, with 9 bases fitting TRBD1. V was clipped by 1 base and J by 4 bases; unmatched bases: 1. The CDR3 length is 13 residues. In germline, CDR1 is GTSNPN, CDR2 SVGIG (reference sequence). The CDR3 nucleotides read TGTGCCTGGAGTGCGACAGGGGGCTATGGCTACACCTTC. This sequence encodes CAWSATGGYGYTF.

This rearrangement joins TRBV24-1 to TRBJ1-5, with TRBD1 identical over 7 bases. The CDR3 runs 15 residues. The germline CDR1 and CDR2 sequences are KGHDR and SFDVKD. With V trimmed by 4 bases and J by 7 bases, 9 bases remained unmatched. CDR3 DNA sequence: TGTGCCACCAGTGACCGACAGGGAGGAAACCAGCCCCAGCATTTT. It encodes CATSDRQGGNQPQHF.

This chain connects TRBV5-8 to TRBJ2-1; weak D call: TRBD1 (8 bases). Germline CDR1 SGHTS, CDR2 YDEGEE. The CDR3 consists of 16 residues. V was trimmed by 3 bases and J by 5 bases, leaving 18 bases between them. In DNA, the CDR3 is TGTGCCAGCAGCTCCCGGGGGGACAGGCGGCACAATGAGCAGTTCTTC. Encoded protein: CASSSRGDRRHNEQFF. The complete variable domain, with remaining parts taken from reference TRBV5-8 and TRBJ2-1, reads EAGVTQSPTHLIKTRGQQATLRCSPISGHTSVYWYQQALGLGLQFLLWYDEGEERNRGNFPPRFSGRQFPNYSSELNVNALELEDSALYLCASSSRGDRRHNEQFFGPGTRLTVL.

V is TRBV7-9 and J is TRBJ2-7, with D perhaps matching TRBD1 (7 bases). The V gene lost 5 bases and the J gene lost 5 bases, with 22 bases spanning the gap. Germline V gives CDR1 SEHNR, CDR2 FQNEAQ (reference sequence). There are 16 residues in the CDR3. CDR3 DNA sequence: TGTGCCAGCAGCCCTCGAGGAGGGGGCATAAATAACGAGCAGTACTTC. This codes for CASSPRGGGINNEQYF.

This sequence joins TRBV6-6 and TRBJ2-5, with D possibly matching TRBD1 (6 bases). The V end lost 7 bases, the J end lost 3 bases, and 12 bases lay between the germline ends. CDR3 size: 13 residues. The germline CDR1 and CDR2 sequences are MNHNY and SVGAGI (reference sequence). CDR3 sequence (DNA): TGTGCCAGCACCAGGGACACGAAAGAGACCCAGTACTTC. Protein: CASTRDTKETQYF.

In DNA form, the CDR3 reads TGTGCCAGCAGCCCTTCGGACAGCTACGAGCAGTACTTC. Translated: CASSPSDSYEQYF. V gene TRBV11-3 combines with J gene TRBJ2-7, with D perhaps matching TRBD1 (6 bases). Germline V gives CDR1 SGHNT, CDR2 YENEEA. The CDR3 length is 13 residues. The V end lost 5 bases, the J end lost 3 bases, and 11 bases lay between the germline ends.

The rearrangement joins TRBV27 to TRBJ1-2; unclear D gene. The V end lost 5 bases, the J end lost 4 bases, and 17 bases lay between the germline ends. Germline values: CDR1 MNHEY, CDR2 SMNVEV (reference sequence). The CDR3 is made up of 15 amino acids. The CDR3 loop reads CASSLVPAGIYGYTF. DNA of the CDR3: TGTGCCAGCAGTCTTGTCCCGGCGGGGATCTATGGCTACACCTTC.

J is TRBJ2-1 and V is TRBV24-1, with TRBD2 matching over 7 bases. The germline CDR1 and CDR2 sequences are KGHDR and SFDVKD. The CDR3 length is 16 residues. V trimming: 0 bases; J trimming: 7 bases; junction bases outside the gene matches: 8. CDR3 coding DNA: TGTGCCACCAGTGATTTGTCCTGGACTAGTGGGAATGAGCAGTTCTTC. Translation gives CATSDLSWTSGNEQFF.

This clone was found a few times. The rearrangement joins TRBV6-2 or TRBV6-3 to TRBJ1-2; no reliable D call. CDR1 and CDR2 (germline): MNHEY, SVGEGT. The germline V and J ends were trimmed by 2 bases and 8 bases, with 12 bases remaining between them. The CDR3 runs to 13 residues. The CDR3 protein is CASSYVADPGYTF. CDR3 nucleotide sequence: TGTGCCAGCAGTTACGTGGCAGATCCCGGCTACACCTTC.

This clone was counted a few times. The chain uses TRBV5-1 and TRBJ1-4; 8 bases agree with TRBD1. Germline V gene data show CDR1 as SGHRS and CDR2 as YFSETQ. The CDR3 totals 17 residues. V shed 4 bases and J 7 bases; nucleotides not matched to a gene: 15. Here the CDR3 reads CASSIGSGQGSGEKLFF. CDR3 in DNA: TGCGCCAGCAGCATAGGAAGCGGACAGGGCTCGGGTGAAAAACTGTTTTTT. Full variable domain (missing parts from reference TRBV5-1 and TRBJ1-4): KAGVTQTPRYLIKTRGQQVTLSCSPISGHRSVSWYQQTPGQGLQFLFEYFSETQRNKGNFPGRFSGRQFSNSRSEMNVSTLELGDSALYLCASSIGSGQGSGEKLFFGSGTQLSVL.

This clone was seen once. This chain uses TRBV7-2 with TRBJ2-6; 8 bases line up with TRBD2. CDR1 and CDR2 from the germline V gene are SGHTA and FQGNSA. J was trimmed by 0 bases and V by 6 bases; bases with no gene match: 4. CDR3 length equals 16 residues. CDR3: CASRLAGGSGANVLTF. The CDR3 DNA reads TGTGCCAGCAGACTCGCGGGGGGCTCTGGGGCCAACGTCCTGACTTTC.

The rearrangement uses TRBV4-3 and TRBJ1-2, with D perhaps TRBD1 (6 bases). Trimming pared 1 base from V and 7 bases from J, leaving 16 bases between. CDR3 size: 15 residues. The germline CDR1 and CDR2 sequences are LGHNA and YSLEER. CDR3 nucleotide sequence: TGCGCCAGCAGCCAAGGGACAGACCGGGCAAGTGGCTACACCTTC. Amino acids: CASSQGTDRASGYTF.